This is a list of T cell receptor beta chains from one sample in a study of CD8+ T cells in alopecia areata. The protocol was immunoSEQ multiplex PCR, while the TCRdb copy is restricted to in-frame clones and leaves out a portion. The sample has about 160,000 clones; over 45% are singletons. The source material was CD4+ T cells sorted from blood. The source is a human donor with alopecia areata. CDR3s include the opening cysteine and the closing phenylalanine or tryptophan. The order of the fields is V gene, J gene, D gene, clone size, CDR3 DNA, CDR3 protein. A D gene is named only where the DNA matches it firmly. Only some rows state a clone size, as once, few, many or a class for expanded clones.

>TRBV6-1|TRBJ2-3|TRBD1|.
TGTGCCAGCAGGGTGACAGGGCCCACAGATACGCAGTATTTT
CASRVTGPTDTQYF
>TRBV29-1|TRBJ1-5|.|.
TGCAGCGTTGCCTCCGGGACCGCACAGAATCAGCCCCAGCATTTT
CSVASGTAQNQPQHF
>TRBV29-1|TRBJ1-1|.|.
TGCAGCGCCGGGGACCAGGGGTTCACTGAAGCTTTCTTT
CSAGDQGFTEAFF
>TRBV11-2|TRBJ2-7|.|.
TGTGCCAGCAGCTTATGGTCCTACGAGCAGTACTTC
CASSLWSYEQYF
>TRBV28|TRBJ2-6|.|few
TGTGCCAGCAGACCCTTTACAGGTCCCGGGGCCAACGTCCTGACTTTC
CASRPFTGPGANVLTF
>TRBV27|TRBJ1-1|TRBD1|.
TGTGCCACCTCACCCGGGACAGGAATGAACACTGAAGCTTTCTTT
CATSPGTGMNTEAFF
>TRBV5-1|TRBJ2-7|TRBD2|.
TGCGCCAGCGTCAACGGTCTAGCGGGAGACTCGGAGCAGTACTTC
CASVNGLAGDSEQYF
>TRBV14|TRBJ2-7|.|.
TGTGCCAGCAGCCCAGGTTTTGGAACCTACGAGCAGTACTTC
CASSPGFGTYEQYF
>TRBV28|TRBJ2-7|.|few
TGTGCCAGCAGTTTAGATAGACAGGTGCTCGAGCAGTACTTC
CASSLDRQVLEQYF
>TRBV7-8|TRBJ2-5|.|.
TGTGCCAGCAGCTTAGTGTCCATGCTCACCGTGCTCCAGTACTTC
CASSLVSMLTVLQYF
>TRBV29-1|TRBJ1-4|.|.
TGCAGCGTCTATGAAAATGAAAAACTGTTTTTT
CSVYENEKLFF